Sequencing of this TCR beta chain was carried out in a study of cytomegalovirus exposure and HLA in healthy donors. General observations from the study: Three chains linked to CMV were shown in vitro to be specific for CMV antigens. TCR beta chains numbering more than 150 were designated cytomegalovirus-associated. TCR clusters originating in the first cohort tended to co-occur in the 110 or so validation repertoires, according to a later analysis. It was reportedly the case that the classifier diagnosed cytomegalovirus status with high specificity and sensitivity.

The method was immunoSEQ multiplex PCR; TCRdb's version includes in-frame clones alone and lacks a portion of them. This sample yields roughly 200,000 clones, of which around nine tenths are seen a single time; roughly 7% belongs to the top ten. Notes on this clone: Its target is unknown.

The TCR comes from a man between 25 and 39 years old in good health and CMV-seropositive. Material: PBMCs.

CDR3 region: CAIGENTEAFF. DNA for the CDR3: TGTGCTATAGGGGAGAACACTGAAGCTTTCTTT. The chain employs TRBV6-5 and TRBJ1-1, with D tentatively TRBD1 (5 bases). Germline lookup yields CDR1 MNHEY and CDR2 SVGAGI. The CDR3 is 11 residues long.